This T cell receptor beta chain was recovered during a study of cytomegalovirus exposure and HLA in healthy donors. Broader study findings: Donor immune exposure was known only as CMV serostatus. TCR beta chain V- and J-gene trimming was linked, in a later analysis, to a missense variant in DCLRE1C.

PCR amplification relied on 60 Vbeta primers (plus 13 Jbeta primers). The table came from immunoSEQ multiplex PCR; TCRdb's copy has only in-frame clones and leaves some out. The sample has tens of thousands of clones; the top ten hold about 5%. As regards this clone: Its antigen is not known.

The CDR3 length is 13 residues. V lost 3 bases and J 7 bases, leaving 12 bases between the germline ends. From germline, CDR1 is SEHNR and CDR2 FQNEAQ (reference sequence). This clonotype was obtained from a woman aged 40-49 years in good health and CMV-seropositive. The chain has TRBV7-9 and TRBJ1-2; D is uncertain. Sequenced material: PBMCs. CDR3 in amino acids: CASSLPRQAGYTF. DNA of the CDR3: TGTGCCAGCAGCTTGCCTCGCCAGGCTGGCTACACCTTC.